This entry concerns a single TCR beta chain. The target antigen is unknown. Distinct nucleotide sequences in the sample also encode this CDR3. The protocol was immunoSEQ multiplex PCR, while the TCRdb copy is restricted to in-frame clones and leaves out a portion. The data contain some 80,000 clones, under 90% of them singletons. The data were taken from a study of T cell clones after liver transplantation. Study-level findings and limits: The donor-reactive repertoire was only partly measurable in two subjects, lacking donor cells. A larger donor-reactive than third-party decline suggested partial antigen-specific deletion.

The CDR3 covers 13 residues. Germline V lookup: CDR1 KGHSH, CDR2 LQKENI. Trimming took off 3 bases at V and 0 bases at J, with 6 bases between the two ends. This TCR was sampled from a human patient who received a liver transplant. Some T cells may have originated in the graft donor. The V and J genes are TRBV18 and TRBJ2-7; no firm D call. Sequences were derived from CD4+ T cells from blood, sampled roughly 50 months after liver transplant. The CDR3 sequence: CASSPQTSYEQYF. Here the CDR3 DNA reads TGTGCCAGCTCACCCCAGACCTCCTACGAGCAGTACTTC.